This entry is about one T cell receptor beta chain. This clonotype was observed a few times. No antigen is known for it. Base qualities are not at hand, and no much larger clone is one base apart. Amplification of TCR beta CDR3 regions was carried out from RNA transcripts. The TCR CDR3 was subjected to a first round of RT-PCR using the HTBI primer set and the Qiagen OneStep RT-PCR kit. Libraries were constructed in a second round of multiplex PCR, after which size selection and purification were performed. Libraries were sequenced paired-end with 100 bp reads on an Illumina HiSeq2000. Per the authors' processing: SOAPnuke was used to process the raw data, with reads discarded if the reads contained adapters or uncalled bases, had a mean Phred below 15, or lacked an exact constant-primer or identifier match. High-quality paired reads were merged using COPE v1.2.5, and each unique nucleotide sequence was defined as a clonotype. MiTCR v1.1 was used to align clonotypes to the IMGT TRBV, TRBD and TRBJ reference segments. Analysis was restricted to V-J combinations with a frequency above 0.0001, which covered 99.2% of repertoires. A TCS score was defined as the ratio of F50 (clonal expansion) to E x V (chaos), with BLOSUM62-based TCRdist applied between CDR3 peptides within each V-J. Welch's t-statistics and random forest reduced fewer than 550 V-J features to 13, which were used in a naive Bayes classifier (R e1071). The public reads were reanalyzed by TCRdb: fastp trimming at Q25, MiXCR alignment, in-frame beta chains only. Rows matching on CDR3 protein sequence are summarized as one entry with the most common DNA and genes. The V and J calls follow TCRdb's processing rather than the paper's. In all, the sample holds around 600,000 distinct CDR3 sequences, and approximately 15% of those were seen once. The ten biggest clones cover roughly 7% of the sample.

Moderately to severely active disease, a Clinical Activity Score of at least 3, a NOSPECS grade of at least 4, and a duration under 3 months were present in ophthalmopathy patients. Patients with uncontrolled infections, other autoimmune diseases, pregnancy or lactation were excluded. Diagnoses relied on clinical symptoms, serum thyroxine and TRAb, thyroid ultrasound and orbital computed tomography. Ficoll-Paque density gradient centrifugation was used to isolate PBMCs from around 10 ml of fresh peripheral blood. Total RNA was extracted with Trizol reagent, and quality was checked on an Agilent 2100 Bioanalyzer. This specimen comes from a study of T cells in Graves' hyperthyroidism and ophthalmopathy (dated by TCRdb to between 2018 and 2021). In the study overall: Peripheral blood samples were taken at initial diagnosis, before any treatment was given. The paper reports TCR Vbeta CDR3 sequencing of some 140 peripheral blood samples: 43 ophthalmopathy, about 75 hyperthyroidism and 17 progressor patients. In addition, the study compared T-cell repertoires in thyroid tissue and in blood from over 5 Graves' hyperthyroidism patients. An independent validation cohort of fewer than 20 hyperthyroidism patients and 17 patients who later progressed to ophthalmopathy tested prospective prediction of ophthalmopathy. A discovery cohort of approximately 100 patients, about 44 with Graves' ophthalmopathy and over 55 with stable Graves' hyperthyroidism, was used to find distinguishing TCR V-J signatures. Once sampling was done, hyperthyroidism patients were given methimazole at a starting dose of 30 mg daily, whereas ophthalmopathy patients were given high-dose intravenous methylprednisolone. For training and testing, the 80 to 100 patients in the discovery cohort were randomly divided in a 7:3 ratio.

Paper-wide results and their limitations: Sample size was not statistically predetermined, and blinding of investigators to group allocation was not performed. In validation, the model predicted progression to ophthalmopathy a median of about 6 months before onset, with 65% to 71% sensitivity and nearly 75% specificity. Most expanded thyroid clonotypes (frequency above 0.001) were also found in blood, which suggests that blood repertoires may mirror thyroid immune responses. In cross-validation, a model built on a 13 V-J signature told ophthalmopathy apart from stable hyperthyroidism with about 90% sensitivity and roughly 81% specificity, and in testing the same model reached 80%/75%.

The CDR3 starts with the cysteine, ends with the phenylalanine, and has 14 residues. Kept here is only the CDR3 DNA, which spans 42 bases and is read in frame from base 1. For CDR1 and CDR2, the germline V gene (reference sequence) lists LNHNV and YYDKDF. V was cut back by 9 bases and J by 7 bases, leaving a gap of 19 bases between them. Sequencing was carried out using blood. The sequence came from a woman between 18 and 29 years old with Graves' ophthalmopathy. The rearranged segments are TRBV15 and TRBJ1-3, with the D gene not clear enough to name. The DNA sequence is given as TGTGCCACGAAAATGGGCTCTGGGGATAACACCATATATTTT. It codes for CATKMGSGDNTIYF.